These 26 T cell receptor beta chains originate from one sample sequenced in a study of response to subunit inactivated influenza vaccine. TCRdb re-analysed the RT-PCR reads in MiXCR, keeping a single row per CDR3 protein. Of 400,000 to 650,000 distinct CDR3 sequences detected, more than 7% appear once; the ten largest clones hold over 10%. The input for sequencing was PBMCs from blood, taken 23 to 25 months after vaccination. The receptors shown here come from a man aged 50 to 69 who received an inactivated influenza vaccine.

This clonotype was counted between two and nine times. The V and J genes are TRBV5-6 and TRBJ2-7, with no clear D. CDR1 and CDR2 from the germline V gene are SGHDT and YYEEEE. CDR3 length: 15 amino acids. The germline V and J ends were trimmed by 4 bases and 1 base, with 15 bases remaining between them. The CDR3 is CASSLATTPSYEQYF. CDR3 DNA: TGTGCCAGCAGCCTGGCAACTACACCTTCCTACGAGCAGTACTTC.

This clonotype came up a few times. The V and J genes are TRBV9 and TRBJ2-3; TRBD1 matches at 12 bases. J gave up 7 bases and V 4 bases, and 7 bases lay outside the gene matches. From germline, CDR1 is SGDLS and CDR2 YYNGEE. The CDR3 spans 15 residues. This CDR3 reads CASSQGGQGAYTQYF. CDR3 DNA sequence: TGTGCCAGCAGCCAAGGGGGACAGGGGGCTTATACGCAGTATTTT.

The CDR3 DNA is TGTGCCAGCACTCACCCGGGACAGGGCAACAATGAGCAGTTCTTC. This gives the protein CASTHPGQGNNEQFF. The chain recombines TRBV6-1 with TRBJ2-1, with 9 bases matching TRBD1. This CDR3 comprises 15 residues. CDR1 and CDR2 from the germline V gene are MNHNS and SASEGT. The ends lost 7 bases at V and 5 bases at J; junction bases unmatched: 9.

The V and J genes are TRBV20-1 and TRBJ2-5, with 8 nucleotides matching TRBD2. The CDR3 has 15 residues. Germline CDR1 and CDR2: DFQATT and SNEGSKA (reference sequence). V lost 3 bases, J lost 5 bases, and 11 bases stayed unmatched. The CDR3 loop is CSARVLAVLPETQYF. CDR3 DNA: TGCAGTGCTAGGGTACTAGCGGTCCTTCCCGAGACCCAGTACTTC.

V usage is TRBV19 and J usage is TRBJ2-1, with TRBD1 identical over 11 bases. The germline V gene encodes CDR1 LNHDA and CDR2 SQIVND (reference sequence). With V trimmed by 6 bases and J by 7 bases, 11 bases remained unmatched. The CDR3 runs 16 residues. CDR3 region: CASSRPGTGGRNEQFF. The CDR3 nucleotides are TGTGCCAGTAGCCGGCCAGGGACAGGGGGTAGGAATGAGCAGTTCTTC. Drawing the rest from reference TRBV19 and TRBJ2-1, the complete variable domain is DGGITQSPKYLFRKEGQNVTLSCEQNLNHDAMYWYRQDPGQGLRLIYYSQIVNDFQKGDIAEGYSVSREKKESFPLTVTSAQKNPTAFYLCASSRPGTGGRNEQFFGPGTRLTVL.

The J gene is TRBJ2-7, the V gene TRBV4-1; D perhaps matches TRBD1 (6 bases). Germline V gene data show CDR1 as MGHRA and CDR2 as YSYEKL. The CDR3 consists of 14 residues. Trimming pared 4 bases from V and 4 bases from J, leaving 14 bases between. Written as DNA, the CDR3 is TGCGCCAGCAGCCCCAAGACAGGCGGATACGAGCAGTACTTC. It yields the protein CASSPKTGGYEQYF.

J is TRBJ2-7 and V is TRBV3-1; 7 bases align to TRBD2. This CDR3 comprises 13 residues. V lost 0 bases and J lost 9; bases outside the gene matches: 5. Germline CDR1 LGHDT, CDR2 YNNKEL (reference sequence). The chain's CDR3 is CASSQERLAGQYF. For the CDR3, the DNA is TGTGCCAGCAGCCAAGAAAGACTAGCAGGGCAGTACTTC.

The chain joins TRBV9 to TRBJ2-1; D is tentatively TRBD1 or TRBD2 (5 bases each). The V gene's germline CDR1 is SGDLS and CDR2 YYNGEE. The CDR3 extends over 14 amino acids. Trimming took off 4 bases at V and 7 bases at J, with 15 bases between the two ends. CDR3 sequence reads: CASSTGGWVNEQFF. The CDR3 bases are TGTGCCAGCAGCACAGGAGGCTGGGTAAATGAGCAGTTCTTC.

The rearrangement uses TRBV12-3 or TRBV12-4 and TRBJ2-1; 16 bases are a match to TRBD2. The CDR3 runs 18 residues. The ends lost 7 bases at V and 8 bases at J; junction bases unmatched: 14. In DNA form, the CDR3 reads TGTGCCAGCATTCCCGGGACTAGCGGGGGGGGCAGGTACGATGAGCAGTTCTTC. The encoded protein is CASIPGTSGGGRYDEQFF.

In this sample, this clonotype turned up a few times. The V call is TRBV30, the J call TRBJ2-3, with 9 nucleotides matching TRBD2. The CDR3 has 14 amino acids. Germline V CDR1 and CDR2: GTSNPN, SVGIG (reference sequence). Trimming at V came to 2 bases and at J to 4 bases, leaving 4 bases not matched to a gene. Here the CDR3 reads CAWSRVAGADTQYF. The CDR3, as DNA: TGTGCCTGGAGTAGGGTAGCGGGAGCAGATACGCAGTATTTT.

This clonotype has more than one count but fewer than ten. CDR3 DNA: TGTGCCAGCAGTTCATTGGGGAGAGGGACAGGGGACAATGAGCAGTTCTTC. Protein product: CASSSLGRGTGDNEQFF. The gene calls are TRBV28 and TRBJ2-1; 10 positions agree with TRBD1. This CDR3 spans 17 amino acids. Unmatched junction bases numbered 11, after V lost 4 bases and J lost 5 bases. Germline V gives CDR1 MDHEN, CDR2 SYDVKM.

The table lists this clonotype with a few counts. The chain uses TRBV19 and TRBJ2-1, with a weak D call TRBD2 (6 bases). Germline V gene data show CDR1 as LNHDA and CDR2 as SQIVND (reference sequence). V lost 4 bases and J lost 8, with 15 bases in between. This CDR3 is built from 14 residues. CDR3 sequence: CASSTGSSGDEQFF. CDR3 sequence (DNA): TGTGCCAGTAGTACCGGGAGTTCTGGCGATGAGCAGTTCTTC.

This clonotype occurred many times. This chain connects TRBV4-2 to TRBJ2-1; 8 nucleotides line up with TRBD2. The length of the CDR3 is 16 residues. CDR1 is LGHNA and CDR2 is YNFKEQ in the germline V gene. V lost 0 bases, J lost 0 bases, and 1 base stayed unmatched. CDR3: CASSQEGTSSYNEQFF. The CDR3 DNA reads as TGTGCCAGCAGCCAAGAAGGGACTAGCTCCTACAATGAGCAGTTCTTC.

This clonotype appeared a few times. V gene TRBV2 combines with J gene TRBJ2-1; D gene unclear. CDR3 size: 13 residues. Germline V gene sequence: CDR1 SNHLY, CDR2 FYNNEI. V was trimmed by 3 bases and J by 5 bases, leaving 8 bases between them. CDR3 bases: TGTGCCAGCAGTGAGCAGTGGGACAATGAGCAGTTCTTC. This encodes CASSEQWDNEQFF.

This clonotype was found a few times. The rearrangement joins TRBV4-3 to TRBJ2-3; 7 bases agree with TRBD2. Germline-derived CDR1 and CDR2 are LGHNA and YSLEER. V was clipped by 4 bases and J by 4 bases; unmatched bases: 8. CDR3 length equals 15 residues. The CDR3 spells CASSPQWRGSDTQYF. The CDR3 region has the DNA TGCGCCAGCAGCCCCCAGTGGCGGGGGTCAGATACGCAGTATTTT.

This clonotype came up many times. The chain recombines TRBV6-1 with TRBJ1-2; 7 bases match TRBD1. This CDR3 is built from 16 residues. V lost 3 bases to trimming and J lost 0 bases; unmatched junction nucleotides: 7. The germline V gene has CDR1 MNHNS and CDR2 SASEGT. The CDR3 sequence is CASSDAGQAPNYGYTF. The CDR3 DNA reads TGTGCCAGCAGTGACGCCGGACAGGCGCCTAACTATGGCTACACCTTC.

This chain uses TRBV12-3 or TRBV12-4 with TRBJ1-1, with 9 bases aligning to TRBD1. Losses at the gene ends were 6 bases for V and 5 bases for J; bases not matched to a gene: 7. CDR3 length equals 14 residues. CDR3: CASRRDRGGTEAFF. DNA of the CDR3: TGTGCCAGCAGACGAGACAGGGGGGGAACTGAAGCTTTCTTT.

A few counts support this clonotype. The V gene is TRBV7-2, the J gene TRBJ2-3, with D uncertain. Between the trimmed V and J ends, which lost 3 bases and 0 bases, there was a span of 16 bases. The CDR3 has 17 amino acids. Germline V gene lookup returns CDR1 SGHTA and CDR2 FQGNSA. The CDR3 region has the DNA TGTGCCAGCAGCTTGTTAACCGAAACATTTAGCACAGATACGCAGTATTTT. Its protein product is CASSLLTETFSTDTQYF. The entire variable domain, with the rest obtained from reference TRBV7-2 and TRBJ2-3, is as follows: GAGVSQSPSNKVTEKGKDVELRCDPISGHTALYWYRQSLGQGLEFLIYFQGNSAPDKSGLPSDRFSAERTGGSVSTLTIQRTQQEDSAVYLCASSLLTETFSTDTQYFGPGTRLTVL.

The V call is TRBV7-9, the J call TRBJ1-2; 9 bases map to TRBD1. In germline, CDR1 is SEHNR, CDR2 FQNEAQ (reference sequence). The CDR3 totals 16 residues. V lost 2 bases, J lost 4 bases, and 8 bases stayed unmatched. As DNA, the CDR3 is TGTGCCAGCAGCTTAACCGGGACAGGGAGGCCCTATGGCTACACCTTC. As protein: CASSLTGTGRPYGYTF.

This clonotype was seen only a few times. J is TRBJ2-2 and V is TRBV21-1; no check of the table's D call, TRBD1, against the DNA was made. TRBV21-1 is shown as a pseudogene. This CDR3 contains 16 residues. Here the CDR3 reads CASSKAGGRRTGELFF. The CDR3 nucleotides read TGTGCCAGCAGCAAAGCGGGGGGCCGACGGACCGGGGAGCTGTTTTTT.

This clonotype has more than one count but fewer than ten. This chain uses TRBV7-8 with TRBJ2-3, with 7 positions matching TRBD2. The ends lost 5 bases at V and 0 bases at J; junction bases unmatched: 5. The germline gives CDR1 SGHVS, CDR2 FQNEAQ. The CDR3 runs 15 residues. The CDR3 sequence is CASSRVGGSTDTQYF. The DNA of the CDR3 is TGTGCCAGCAGCCGCGTGGGGGGGAGCACAGATACGCAGTATTTT.

This clonotype came up many times. This sequence joins TRBV25-1 and TRBJ2-2; D is undetermined. CDR1 and CDR2 from the germline V gene are MGHDK and SYGVNS. V lost 0 bases to trimming and J lost 8 bases, with 1 base between them. The CDR3 is 11 amino acids. Here the CDR3 reads CASSEYGELFF. CDR3 DNA sequence: TGTGCCAGCAGTGAATATGGGGAGCTGTTTTTT.

V usage is TRBV12-3 or TRBV12-4 and J usage is TRBJ1-4; D ambiguous. This CDR3 is built from 14 residues. Trimming left V 3 bases short and J 5 bases short, with 10 bases between. The CDR3 bases are TGTGCCAGCAGTTTTAGGGAGTGGAATGAAAAACTGTTTTTT. Translation gives CASSFREWNEKLFF.

This clonotype occurred a few times. The rearrangement links TRBV10-3 to TRBJ2-6; TRBD1 is a possible D gene (6 bases). The germline V and J ends were trimmed by 1 base and 0 bases, with 13 bases remaining between them. Germline lookup yields CDR1 ENHRY and CDR2 SYGVKD. This CDR3 comprises 18 residues. CDR3 residues: CAISEYVGGASGANVLTF. Here the CDR3 DNA reads TGTGCCATCAGTGAGTACGTTGGGGGCGCCTCTGGGGCCAACGTCCTGACTTTC.

This clonotype has at least ten counts. The rearrangement links TRBV10-3 to TRBJ2-3; TRBD2 matches at 7 bases. This CDR3 spans 15 amino acids. Unmatched junction bases numbered 10, after V lost 6 bases and J lost 4 bases. Germline V gives CDR1 ENHRY, CDR2 SYGVKD. In DNA, the CDR3 is TGTGCCATCAGCTGGACTAGGAACGTACCAGATACGCAGTATTTT. Translation: CAISWTRNVPDTQYF.

This clonotype came up many times. The chain joins TRBV5-1 to TRBJ1-2, with 8 bases lining up with TRBD1. J lost 8 bases, V lost 5 bases, and 14 bases had no gene match. CDR1 and CDR2 from the germline V gene are SGHRS and YFSETQ. This CDR3 has 15 amino acids. The CDR3, as DNA: TGCGCCAGCAGTAGGGGCGGACAGGGTGTACAGGGCTACACCTTC. This sequence encodes CASSRGGQGVQGYTF.